Sequencing of this T cell receptor (beta chain) was carried out in a study of cytomegalovirus exposure and HLA in healthy donors. Whereas donors were nominally healthy upon sampling, unrecorded immune exposures were probable. The V gene lost 4 bases and the J gene lost 2 bases, with 8 bases spanning the gap. CDR3 length equals 13 residues. Looked up from germline, CDR1 is SGHNT and CDR2 is YENEEA. Amplification used 60 Vbeta primers and 13 Jbeta primers. Method: immunoSEQ multiplex PCR; TCRdb's copy keeps in-frame clones and lacks some. The sample shows approximately 110,000 clones, around 73% of them seen only once.

The chain carries TRBV11-3 and TRBJ2-5, with no clear D. The TCR was taken from a woman between 35 and 50 years old in good health and CMV-seropositive. The sample comprised PBMCs. This CDR3 is CASSSGYQETQYF. CDR3 bases: TGTGCCAGCAGCTCAGGCTATCAAGAGACCCAGTACTTC.